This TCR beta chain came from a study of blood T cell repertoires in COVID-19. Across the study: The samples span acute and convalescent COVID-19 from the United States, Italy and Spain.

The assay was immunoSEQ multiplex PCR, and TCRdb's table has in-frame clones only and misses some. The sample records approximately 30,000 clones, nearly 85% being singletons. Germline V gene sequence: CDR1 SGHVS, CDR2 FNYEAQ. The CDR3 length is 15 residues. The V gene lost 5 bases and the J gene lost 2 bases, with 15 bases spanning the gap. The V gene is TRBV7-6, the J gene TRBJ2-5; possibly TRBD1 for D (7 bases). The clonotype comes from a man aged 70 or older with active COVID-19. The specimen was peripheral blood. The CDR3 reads CASSQGVAVQETQYF. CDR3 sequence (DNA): TGTGCCAGCAGCCAGGGGGTAGCGGTACAAGAGACCCAGTACTTC.